This T cell receptor beta chain derives from a study of regulatory T cells in long-lasting Graves disease. Arm-PCR of CDR3 regions with iRepertoire HTBI primers generated TCR beta libraries. TCRdb recomputed calls from the multiplex PCR reads with MiXCR, one row per CDR3 protein. The sample has 350,000 to 500,000 distinct CDR3 sequences; roughly 15% are singletons. The V and J ends lost 6 bases and 5 bases, in that order; junction bases with no gene match: 9. This CDR3 contains 14 residues. Per the germline V gene, CDR1 is MNHNS and CDR2 is SASEGT. As for time point: newly diagnosed GD, antithyroid drugs for less than 3 months. Following extraction of RNA from PBMCs, that RNA was used to make the TCR library. From each patient, around 8.9 milliliters of peripheral blood was drawn and collected into an EDTA anticoagulant tube. This sample was shared with a second study, whose subject was T cells in Graves' hyperthyroidism and ophthalmopathy.

The J gene is TRBJ1-1, the V gene TRBV6-1, with 7 bases that match TRBD1. Sequencing was performed on peripheral blood mononuclear cells (PBMCs), taken at new diagnosis, from a patient treated with antithyroid drugs. This sequence was found in a woman aged 18-29 years with Graves disease. CDR3 residues: CASRNYARGTEAFF. CDR3 bases: TGTGCCAGCAGAAACTACGCCAGGGGGACTGAAGCTTTCTTT.